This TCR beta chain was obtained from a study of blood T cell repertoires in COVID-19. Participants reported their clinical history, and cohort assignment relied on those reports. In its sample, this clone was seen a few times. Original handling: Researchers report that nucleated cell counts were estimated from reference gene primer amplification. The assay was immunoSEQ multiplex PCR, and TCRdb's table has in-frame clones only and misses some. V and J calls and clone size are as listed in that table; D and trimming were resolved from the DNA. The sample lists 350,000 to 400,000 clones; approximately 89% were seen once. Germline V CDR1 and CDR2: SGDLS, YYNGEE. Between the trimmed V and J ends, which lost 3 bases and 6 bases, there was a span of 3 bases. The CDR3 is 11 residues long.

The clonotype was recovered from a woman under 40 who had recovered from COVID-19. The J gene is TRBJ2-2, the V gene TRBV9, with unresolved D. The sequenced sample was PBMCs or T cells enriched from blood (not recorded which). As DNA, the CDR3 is TGTGCCAGCAGCGCCGCCGGGGAGCTGTTTTTT. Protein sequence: CASSAAGELFF.